This paragraph reports one T cell receptor (beta chain). A read error may produce the germline difference seen at one junction end. A constant-region primer served to make TCR beta cDNA from around 540 ng total RNA. What produced the TCR beta libraries was three nested multiplex PCR rounds using slightly modified ARM-PCR. TRBV1-TRBV30 forward primers paired with a C-beta reverse primer were used in the first two PCR rounds, which ran roughly 10 cycles each. MiXCR, run by TCRdb on the multiplex PCR reads, gives a single entry per CDR3 protein. The sample holds about 180,000 distinct CDR3 sequences, about 60% seen once. The CDR3 runs 15 residues. Germline-derived CDR1 and CDR2 are SGHRS and YFSETQ. The entry originates in a study of tumor-infiltrating lymphocytes in primary liver carcinoma. The study extracted blood RNA from unsorted whole blood and also extracted germline DNA.

The chain joins TRBV5-1 to TRBJ1-6, with D hard to call. The sequencing input was peripheral blood. This TCR came from a man aged 35 to 55 with primary liver carcinoma and hepatitis B virus infection. CDR3: CASSQASARGSPLYF. The CDR3 DNA is TGCGCCAGCAGCCAGGCCTCCGCGCGGGGTTCACCCCTCTACTTT.